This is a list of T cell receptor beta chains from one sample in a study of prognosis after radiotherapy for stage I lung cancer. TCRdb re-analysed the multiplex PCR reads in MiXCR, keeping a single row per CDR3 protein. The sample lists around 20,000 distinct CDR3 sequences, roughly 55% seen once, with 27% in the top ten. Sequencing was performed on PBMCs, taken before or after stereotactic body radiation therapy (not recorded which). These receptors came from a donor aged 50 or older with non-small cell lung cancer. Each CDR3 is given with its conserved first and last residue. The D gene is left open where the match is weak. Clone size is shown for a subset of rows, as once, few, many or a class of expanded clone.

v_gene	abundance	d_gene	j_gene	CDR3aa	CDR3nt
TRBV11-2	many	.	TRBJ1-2	CASSFGGGSSYGYTF	TGTGCCAGCAGCTTTGGGGGGGGCTCGAGCTATGGCTACACCTTC
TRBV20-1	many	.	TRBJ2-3	CSASRDTQYF	TGCAGTGCTAGTCGCGATACGCAGTATTTT
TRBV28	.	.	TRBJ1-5	CASSLWTGQGNQPQHF	TGTGCCAGCAGTTTATGGACAGGCCAGGGCAATCAGCCCCAGCATTTT
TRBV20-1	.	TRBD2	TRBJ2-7	CSARERFGSGRKTYEQYF	TGCAGTGCTAGAGAGAGATTTGGTAGCGGGAGGAAAACCTACGAGCAGTACTTC
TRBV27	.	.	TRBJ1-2	CASAGYYGYTF	TGTGCCAGCGCGGGGTACTATGGCTACACCTTC
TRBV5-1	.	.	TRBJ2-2	CASSWLATGELFF	TGCGCCAGCAGCTGGTTGGCGACCGGGGAGCTGTTTTTT
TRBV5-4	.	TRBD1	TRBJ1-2	CASSLSRTGPTGGYTF	TGTGCCAGCAGCTTGTCCCGGACAGGTCCAACTGGTGGCTACACCTTC
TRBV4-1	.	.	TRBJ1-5	CATGDGRNQPQHF	TGCGCCACGGGGGATGGGAGGAATCAGCCCCAGCATTTT
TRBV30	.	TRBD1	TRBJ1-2	CAWRPRTGGFYGYTF	TGTGCCTGGAGACCTCGGACAGGGGGCTTTTATGGCTACACCTTC
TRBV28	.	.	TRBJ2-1	CASRSGAGEQFF	TGTGCCAGCAGATCAGGGGCCGGTGAGCAGTTCTTC
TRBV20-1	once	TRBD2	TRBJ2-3	CSARDPVLAVVPDTQYF	TGCAGTGCTAGAGATCCAGTACTAGCGGTGGTTCCAGATACGCAGTATTTT
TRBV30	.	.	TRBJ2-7	CAWMRPDGWEQYF	TGTGCCTGGATGAGACCCGACGGATGGGAGCAGTACTTC
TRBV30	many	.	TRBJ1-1	CAWSTWGGLNTEAFF	TGTGCCTGGAGCACCTGGGGGGGCTTGAACACTGAAGCTTTCTTT
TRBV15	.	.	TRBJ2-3	CATSRDQSRGADTQYF	TGTGCCACCAGCAGAGACCAGTCAAGGGGCGCAGATACGCAGTATTTT
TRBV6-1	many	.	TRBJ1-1	CATKGPGTSTEAFF	TGTGCCACCAAGGGACCAGGGACGTCCACTGAAGCTTTCTTT
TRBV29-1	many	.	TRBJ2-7	CSVQTSSSYEQYF	TGCAGCGTCCAGACTTCCAGCTCCTACGAGCAGTACTTC
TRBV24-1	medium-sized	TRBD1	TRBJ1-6	CATQESGTGPLEIRNSPLHF	TGTGCCACCCAAGAGTCGGGGACAGGTCCCCTCGAGATACGGAATTCACCCCTCCACTTT
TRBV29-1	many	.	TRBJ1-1	CSVEDRGVAEAFF	TGCAGCGTTGAAGATCGGGGGGTGGCTGAAGCTTTCTTT
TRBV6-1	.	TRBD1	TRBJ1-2	CASRNGQGANYGYTF	TGTGCCAGCAGGAACGGACAGGGGGCTAACTATGGCTACACCTTC
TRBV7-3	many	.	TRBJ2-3	CASSLSGWGTDTQYF	TGTGCCAGCAGCTTATCGGGCTGGGGCACAGATACGCAGTATTTT
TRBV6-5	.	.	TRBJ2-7	CASSYSRLETYEQYF	TGTGCCAGCAGTTACTCGAGGCTAGAAACCTACGAGCAGTACTTC
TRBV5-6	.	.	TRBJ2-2	CASSRTATGEMFF	TGTGCCAGCAGCCGGACTGCCACCGGGGAGATGTTTTTT
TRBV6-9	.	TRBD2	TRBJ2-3	CASSSLSGGATDTQYF	TGTGCCAGCAGTTCCCTTAGCGGGGGGGCCACAGATACGCAGTATTTT
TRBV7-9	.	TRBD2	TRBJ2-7	CASSVISGGTSQYF	TGTGCCAGCAGCGTAATAAGCGGGGGCACGAGTCAGTACTTC
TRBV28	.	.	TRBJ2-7	CASTGRRVYEQYF	TGTGCCAGCACGGGCAGGAGAGTTTACGAGCAGTACTTC
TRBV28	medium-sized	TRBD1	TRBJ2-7	CASATGTGGAHPYEQYF	TGTGCCAGCGCAACCGGGACAGGGGGCGCTCATCCCTACGAGCAGTACTTC
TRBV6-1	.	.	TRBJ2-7	CASRSSGSASYEHYF	TGTGCCAGCAGGTCGAGCGGTAGTGCTTCCTACGAGCATTACTTC
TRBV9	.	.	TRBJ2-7	CASSAAGLSGDQYF	TGTGCCAGCAGCGCCGCGGGCTTATCGGGCGATCAGTACTTC
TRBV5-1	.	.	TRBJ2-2	CASSLIGRGDTGELFF	TGCGCCAGCAGCTTGATCGGCAGGGGCGACACCGGGGAGCTGTTTTTT
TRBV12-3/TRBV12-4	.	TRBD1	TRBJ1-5	CASSFDRVYQPQHF	TGTGCCAGCAGTTTTGACAGGGTTTATCAGCCCCAGCATTTT
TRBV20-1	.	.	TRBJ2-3	CSAISVGGTDTQYF	TGCAGTGCTATCTCCGTGGGGGGCACAGATACTCAGTATTTT
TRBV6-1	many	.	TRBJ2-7	CASRGVEQYF	TGTGCCAGTCGGGGAGTCGAGCAGTACTTC
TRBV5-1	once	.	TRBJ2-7	CASSPRIGYEQYF	TGCGCCAGCAGCCCGAGGATCGGATACGAGCAGTACTTC
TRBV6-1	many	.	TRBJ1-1	CASIDRLLNTEAFF	TGTGCCAGCATTGACAGGCTATTGAACACTGAAGCTTTCTTT
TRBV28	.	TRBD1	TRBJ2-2	CSGGDRVGTGELFF	TGTTCCGGCGGGGACAGGGTGGGGACCGGGGAGCTGTTTTTT
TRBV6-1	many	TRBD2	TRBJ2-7	CASRRREEKYF	TGTGCCAGCAGGAGGCGGGAGGAGAAGTACTTC
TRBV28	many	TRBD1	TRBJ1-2	CASSFPDRAGYTF	TGTGCCAGCAGTTTTCCCGACAGGGCGGGCTACACCTTC
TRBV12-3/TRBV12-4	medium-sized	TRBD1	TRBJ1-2	CASRSSGQTYGYTF	TGTGCCAGCAGGTCCTCGGGACAGACCTATGGCTACACCTTC
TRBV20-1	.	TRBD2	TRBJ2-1	CSARDLLADYNEQFF	TGCAGTGCTAGAGACCTCCTAGCGGATTACAATGAGCAGTTCTTC
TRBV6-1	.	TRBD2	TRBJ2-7	CAIKLGTSGIGGQYF	TGTGCCATCAAACTAGGGACTAGCGGGATTGGTGGGCAGTACTTC
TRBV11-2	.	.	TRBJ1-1	CASSDTPGTNEQYF	TGTGCCAGCAGCGATACCCCCGGGACTAACGAGCAGTACTTT
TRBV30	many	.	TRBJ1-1	CAWSVRVDTEAFF	TGTGCCTGGAGTGTACGGGTGGACACTGAAGCTTTCTTT
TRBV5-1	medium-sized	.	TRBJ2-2	CASSSRGNTGELFF	TGCGCCAGCAGCTCCAGGGGGAACACCGGGGAGCTGTTTTTT
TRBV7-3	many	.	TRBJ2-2	CASKGTRNTGELFF	TGTGCCAGCAAGGGTACTCGGAACACCGGGGAGCTGTTTTTT
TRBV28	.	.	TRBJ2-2	CASIQLPKTGELFF	TGTGCCAGCATTCAGTTACCGAAAACCGGGGAGCTGTTTTTT
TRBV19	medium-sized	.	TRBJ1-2	CASRRGSKLDYTF	TGTGCCAGCCGGAGGGGGTCGAAGTTGGACTACACCTTC
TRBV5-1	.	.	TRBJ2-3	CASSRDHTDTQYF	TGCGCCAGCAGCAGGGACCACACAGATACGCAGTATTTT
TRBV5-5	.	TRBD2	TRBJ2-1	CASGEGNEQFF	TGTGCCAGCGGGGAGGGGAATGAGCAGTTCTTC